What follows is one T cell receptor beta chain and its context. As yet, its antigen is unknown. Some clones are missing from TCRdb's copy, which holds only in-frame ones; the method was immunoSEQ multiplex PCR. The sample lists roughly 1.4 million clones; approximately 98.5% were seen once. Germline-derived CDR1 and CDR2 are MDHEN and SYDVKM. CDR3 length equals 15 residues. Trimming pared 2 bases from V and 0 bases from J, leaving 10 bases between. This sample stems from a study of shared clonotypes between healthy human individuals. Study context: The plates for each donor numbered three CD4 naive, three CD4 memory, two CD8 naive and one CD8 memory. Study outcomes and limitations: Generation probability values for non-shared clonotypes were lower than those for clonotypes shared by all four donors.

A CD45RA+ naive subset and a CD45RA-negative memory subset were split from CD4+ cells. This chain joins TRBV28 and TRBJ1-2; D possibly corresponds to TRBD1 (6 bases). This TCR was sampled from a man aged 30 to 45 in good health. The sample consisted of naive CD4+ T cells sorted from blood. Subset given: CD45RA+ positively selected. CDR3 bases: TGTGCCAGCAGTTTACCCCGGACAGCTAACTATGGCTACACCTTC. Protein product: CASSLPRTANYGYTF.